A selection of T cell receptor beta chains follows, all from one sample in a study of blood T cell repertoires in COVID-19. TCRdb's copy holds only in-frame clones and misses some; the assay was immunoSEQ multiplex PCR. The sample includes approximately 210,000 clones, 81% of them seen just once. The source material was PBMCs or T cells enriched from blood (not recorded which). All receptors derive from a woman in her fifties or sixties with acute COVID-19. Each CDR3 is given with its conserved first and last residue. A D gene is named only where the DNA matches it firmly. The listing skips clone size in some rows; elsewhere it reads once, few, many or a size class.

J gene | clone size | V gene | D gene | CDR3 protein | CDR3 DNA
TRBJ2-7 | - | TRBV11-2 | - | CASSLDGPDIEQYF | TGTGCCAGCAGCTTAGACGGTCCAGACATCGAGCAGTACTTC
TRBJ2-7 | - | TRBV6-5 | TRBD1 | CASTKQGASYEQYF | TGTGCCAGCACGAAACAGGGGGCCTCCTACGAGCAGTACTTC
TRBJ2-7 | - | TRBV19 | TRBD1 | CASSSPRGQGINEQYF | TGTGCCAGTAGTAGCCCCCGAGGACAGGGAATCAACGAGCAGTACTTC
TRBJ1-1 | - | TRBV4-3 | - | CASSQDGNQGTEAFF | TGCGCCAGCAGCCAAGACGGCAACCAGGGGACTGAAGCTTTCTTT
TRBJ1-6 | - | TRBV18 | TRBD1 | CASSPDRGSSPLHF | TGTGCCAGCTCACCGGACAGGGGTAGTTCACCCCTCCACTTT
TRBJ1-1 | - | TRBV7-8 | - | CASSRNFGQGNTEAFF | TGTGCCAGCAGCCGAAATTTCGGGCAGGGAAACACTGAAGCTTTCTTT
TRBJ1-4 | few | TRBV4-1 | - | CASSHYRQPEKLFF | TGCGCCAGCAGCCACTACAGACAGCCTGAAAAACTGTTTTTT
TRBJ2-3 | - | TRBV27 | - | CASSFPSRVPSSTDTQYF | TGTGCCAGCAGTTTTCCAAGCAGGGTCCCTTCTAGCACAGATACGCAGTATTTT
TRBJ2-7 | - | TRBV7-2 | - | CASSLAGGSNEQYF | TGTGCCAGCAGCTTAGCGGGAGGTAGCAACGAGCAGTACTTC
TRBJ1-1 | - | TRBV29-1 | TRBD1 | CSVEETGLGNTEAFF | TGCAGCGTTGAAGAGACAGGGTTGGGAAACACTGAAGCTTTCTTT
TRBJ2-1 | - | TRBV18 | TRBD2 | CASSPLAGTMDEQFF | TGTGCCAGCTCACCACTTGCCGGGACTATGGATGAGCAGTTCTTC
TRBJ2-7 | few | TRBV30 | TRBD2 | CAWCFPKASGSYEQYF | TGTGCCTGGTGTTTTCCCAAGGCTAGCGGGAGCTACGAGCAGTACTTC
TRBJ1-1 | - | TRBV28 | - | CASTVPNTEAFF | TGTGCCAGCACTGTTCCCAACACTGAAGCTTTCTTT
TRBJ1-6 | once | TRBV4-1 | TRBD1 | CASSSDRGPNSPLHF | TGCGCCAGCAGCTCGGACAGGGGCCCTAATTCACCCCTCCACTTT
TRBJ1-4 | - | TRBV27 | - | CASRRDRIGEKLFF | TGTGCCAGCAGACGAGACAGGATTGGGGAAAAACTGTTTTTT
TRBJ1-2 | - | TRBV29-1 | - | CSVAGGGGYTF | TGCAGCGTTGCGGGCGGGGGAGGCTACACCTTC
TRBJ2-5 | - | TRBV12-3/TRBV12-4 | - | CASSFTAQETQYF | TGTGCCAGCAGTTTCACAGCTCAAGAGACCCAGTACTTC
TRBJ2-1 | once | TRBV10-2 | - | CASSQGTGSRQFF | TGCGCCAGCAGCCAAGGCACAGGCAGTCGGCAGTTCTTC
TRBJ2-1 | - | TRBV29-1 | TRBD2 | CSVGGGGTSGGLMNYNEQFF | TGCAGCGTTGGGGGGGGAGGGACTAGCGGGGGATTGATGAACTACAATGAGCAGTTCTTC
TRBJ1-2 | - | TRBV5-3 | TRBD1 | CARSLSGTGGSHGYTF | TGTGCCAGAAGCTTATCCGGGACAGGGGGTAGCCATGGCTACACCTTC
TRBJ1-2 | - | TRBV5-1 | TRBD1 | CASSYLAGTVDGYTF | TGCGCCAGCAGCTACCTAGCCGGGACAGTTGATGGCTACACCTTC
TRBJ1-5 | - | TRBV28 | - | CASSRRQLAQHF | TGTGCCAGCAGCAGACGACAGCTCGCCCAGCATTTT
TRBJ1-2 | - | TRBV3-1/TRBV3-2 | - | CASSPGGINYGYTF | TGTGCCAGCAGCCCGGGGGGCATTAACTATGGCTACACCTTC
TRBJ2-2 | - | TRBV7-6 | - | CASRGSRSGTGELFF | TGTGCCAGTAGGGGATCTCGAAGTGGGACCGGGGAGCTGTTTTTT
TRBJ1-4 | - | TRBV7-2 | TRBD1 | CASSPGTGVNEKLFF | TGTGCCAGCAGCCCAGGGACAGGGGTTAATGAAAAACTGTTTTTT
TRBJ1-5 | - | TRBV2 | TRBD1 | CASSDTGGQPQHF | TGTGCCAGCAGTGATACAGGGGGTCAGCCCCAGCATTTT
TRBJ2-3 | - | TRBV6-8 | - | CASTPARAGEADTQYF | TGTGCCAGCACCCCGGCCCGGGCTGGGGAGGCAGATACGCAGTATTTT
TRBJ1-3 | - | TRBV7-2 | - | CASSLSTVLSGNTIYF | TGTGCCAGCAGCTTGTCCACGGTTCTCTCTGGAAACACCATATATTTT
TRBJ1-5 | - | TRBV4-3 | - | CASSQVGGDWPQHF | TGCGCCAGCAGCCAAGTCGGCGGGGACTGGCCCCAGCATTTT
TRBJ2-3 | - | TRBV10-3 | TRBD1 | CAISLKGTGASDTQYF | TGTGCCATCAGTCTTAAAGGGACAGGGGCGTCAGATACGCAGTATTTT
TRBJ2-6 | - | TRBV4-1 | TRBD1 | CASSRNTGGGANVLTF | TGCGCCAGCAGCCGGAATACAGGGGGTGGGGCCAACGTCCTGACTTTC
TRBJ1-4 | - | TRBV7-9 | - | CASSLLTGYEKLFF | TGTGCCAGCAGCTTACTCACAGGGTACGAAAAACTGTTTTTT
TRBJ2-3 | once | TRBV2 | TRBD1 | CASSRQGVTDTQYF | TGTGCCAGCAGTCGACAGGGGGTCACAGATACGCAGTATTTT
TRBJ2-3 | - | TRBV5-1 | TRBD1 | CASSFSPPGGGDTQYF | TGCGCCAGCAGCTTTTCCCCGCCAGGGGGCGGAGATACGCAGTATTTT
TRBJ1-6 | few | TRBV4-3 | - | CASSRQGASNSPLHF | TGCGCCAGCAGCCGCCAGGGTGCTAGTAATTCACCCCTCCACTTT
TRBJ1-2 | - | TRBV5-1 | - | CASSPRVAYGYTF | TGCGCCAGCAGCCCCAGGGTCGCCTATGGCTACACCTTC
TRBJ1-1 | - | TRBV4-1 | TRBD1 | CASSHETGFSTEAFF | TGCGCCAGCAGCCACGAGACAGGGTTCAGCACTGAAGCTTTCTTT
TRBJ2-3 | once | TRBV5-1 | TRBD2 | CASSTSGSGVDTQYF | TGCGCCAGCAGCACTAGCGGGAGTGGTGTAGATACGCAGTATTTT